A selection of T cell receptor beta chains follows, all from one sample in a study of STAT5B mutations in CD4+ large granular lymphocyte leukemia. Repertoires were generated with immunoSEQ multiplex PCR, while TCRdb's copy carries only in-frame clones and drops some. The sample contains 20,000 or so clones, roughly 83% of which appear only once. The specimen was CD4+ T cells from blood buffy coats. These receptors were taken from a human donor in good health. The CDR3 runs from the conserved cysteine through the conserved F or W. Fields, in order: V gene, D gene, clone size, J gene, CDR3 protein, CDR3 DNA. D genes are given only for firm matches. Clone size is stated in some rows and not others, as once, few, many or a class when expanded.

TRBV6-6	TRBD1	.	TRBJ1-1	CASSHPASGTGRKAFF	TGTGCCAGCAGTCACCCCGCATCCGGGACAGGGAGGAAAGCTTTCTTT
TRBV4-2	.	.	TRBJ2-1	CASSQEVGRNEQFF	TGTGCCAGCAGCCAAGAGGTAGGGAGAAATGAGCAGTTCTTC
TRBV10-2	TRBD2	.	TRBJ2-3	CASSEGPPGGGFRTDTQYF	TGCGCCAGCAGTGAGGGACCGCCGGGAGGGGGATTTCGCACAGATACGCAGTATTTT
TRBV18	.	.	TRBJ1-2	CASSPTSNDNYGYTF	TGTGCCAGCTCACCTACTTCGAATGACAACTATGGCTACACCTTC
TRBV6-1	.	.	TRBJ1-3	CASSPGIGNTIYF	TGTGCCAGCTCCCCTGGCATAGGAAACACCATATATTTT
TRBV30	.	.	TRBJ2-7	CAWSVKKSYEQYF	TGTGCCTGGAGTGTGAAGAAATCCTACGAGCAGTACTTC
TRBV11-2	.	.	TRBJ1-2	CASSLDGSWNYGYTF	TGTGCCAGCAGCTTAGACGGCAGCTGGAACTATGGCTACACCTTC
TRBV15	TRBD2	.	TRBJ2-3	CATSRDFGGGADTQYF	TGTGCCACCAGCAGAGATTTTGGCGGGGGGGCCGATACGCAGTATTTT
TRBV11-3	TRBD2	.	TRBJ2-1	CASSLGPGLAGPSNEQFF	TGTGCCAGCAGCTTAGGACCGGGACTAGCTGGGCCTAGTAATGAGCAGTTCTTC
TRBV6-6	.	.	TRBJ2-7	CASSYVGMSHEQYF	TGTGCCAGCAGTTACGTCGGTATGTCCCACGAGCAGTACTTC
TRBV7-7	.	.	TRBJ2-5	CASSLTDQETQYF	TGTGCCAGCAGCCTGACAGATCAAGAGACCCAGTACTTC
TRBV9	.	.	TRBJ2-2	CASSPIAGNTGELFF	TGTGCCAGCAGCCCTATTGCAGGGAACACCGGGGAGCTGTTTTTT
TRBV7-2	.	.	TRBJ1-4	CASRRPGVLEKLFF	TGTGCCAGCAGGAGACCAGGGGTGTTGGAAAAACTGTTTTTT
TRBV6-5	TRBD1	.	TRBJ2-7	CASRPGQSYEQYF	TGTGCCAGCAGACCGGGACAGTCCTACGAGCAGTACTTC
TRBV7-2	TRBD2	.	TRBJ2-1	CASSLAMTSGRAKGNEQFF	TGTGCCAGCAGCTTAGCGATGACGAGCGGGAGGGCCAAGGGGAATGAGCAGTTCTTC
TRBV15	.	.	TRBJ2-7	CATSRDGMKGNEQYF	TGTGCCACCAGCAGAGACGGTATGAAGGGGAACGAGCAGTACTTC
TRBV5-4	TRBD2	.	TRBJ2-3	CASSLTGTSADTQYF	TGTGCCAGCAGCCTGACCGGGACTAGCGCAGATACGCAGTATTTT
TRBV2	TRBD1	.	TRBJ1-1	CASKGQGKVNTEAFF	TGTGCCAGCAAAGGACAGGGGAAGGTGAACACTGAAGCTTTCTTT
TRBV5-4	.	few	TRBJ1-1	CASSPTYTGNTEAFF	TGTGCCAGCAGCCCCACGTATACAGGGAACACTGAAGCTTTCTTT
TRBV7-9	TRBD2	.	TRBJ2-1	CASSLTSGMDEQFF	TGTGCCAGCAGCTTGACTAGCGGGATGGATGAGCAGTTCTTC
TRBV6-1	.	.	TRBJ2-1	CAAESGYNEQFF	TGTGCCGCCGAGAGCGGCTACAATGAGCAGTTCTTC
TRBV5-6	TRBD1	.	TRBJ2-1	CASSSIQGASYNEQFF	TGTGCCAGCAGCTCGATCCAGGGGGCGTCCTACAATGAGCAGTTCTTC
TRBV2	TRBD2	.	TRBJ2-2	CASLGLAGLANTGELFF	TGTGCCAGCCTCGGACTAGCGGGGCTCGCGAACACCGGGGAGCTGTTTTTT
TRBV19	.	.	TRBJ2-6	CASRGSGANVLTF	TGTGCCAGTAGGGGGTCTGGGGCCAACGTCCTGACTTTC
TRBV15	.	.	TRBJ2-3	CATSRYSGPTDTQYF	TGTGCCACCAGCAGGTATAGCGGACCCACAGATACGCAGTATTTT
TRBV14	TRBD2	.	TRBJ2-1	CASSPVSGDFYNEQFF	TGTGCCAGCAGCCCGGTTAGCGGGGACTTCTACAATGAGCAGTTCTTC
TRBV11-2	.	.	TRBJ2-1	CASSPGLTNEQFF	TGTGCCAGCAGCCCCGGACTAACGAATGAGCAGTTCTTC
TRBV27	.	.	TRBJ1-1	CASGPKNTEAFF	TGTGCCAGCGGCCCAAAGAACACTGAAGCTTTCTTT
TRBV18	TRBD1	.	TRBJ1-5	CASSPLLGQGMSNQPQHF	TGTGCCAGCTCACCCCTGTTGGGACAGGGGATGAGCAATCAGCCCCAGCATTTT
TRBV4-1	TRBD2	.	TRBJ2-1	CASSLKGASGGGSSYNEQFF	TGCGCCAGCAGCTTGAAGGGGGCTAGCGGGGGGGGAAGCTCCTACAATGAGCAGTTCTTC
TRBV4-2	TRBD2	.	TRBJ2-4	CASSQDVAGGGGKNIQYF	TGTGCCAGCAGCCAAGATGTAGCGGGGGGGGGTGGCAAAAACATTCAGTACTTC
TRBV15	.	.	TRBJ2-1	CATSRDRERQFF	TGTGCCACCAGCAGAGATAGGGAGCGGCAGTTCTTC
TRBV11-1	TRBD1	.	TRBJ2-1	CASRGQGGGEQFF	TGTGCCAGCAGGGGACAGGGAGGGGGTGAGCAGTTCTTC
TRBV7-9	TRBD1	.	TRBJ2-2	CASRQGGSTGELFF	TGTGCCAGCAGACAGGGGGGTAGCACCGGGGAGCTGTTTTTT
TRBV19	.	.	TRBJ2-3	CASSTGLGPDTQYF	TGTGCCAGTAGTACCGGACTCGGCCCAGATACGCAGTATTTT
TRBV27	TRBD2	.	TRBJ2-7	CASSQGLAGSYEQYF	TGTGCCAGCAGCCAAGGACTAGCGGGATCCTACGAGCAGTACTTC
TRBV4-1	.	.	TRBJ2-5	CASSYGQGGMETQYF	TGCGCCAGCAGTTATGGACAGGGAGGGATGGAGACCCAGTACTTC
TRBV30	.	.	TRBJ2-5	CAWRRETQYF	TGTGCCTGGAGAAGGGAGACCCAGTACTTC
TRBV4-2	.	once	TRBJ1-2	CASSQPEVAGSYGYTF	TGTGCCAGCAGCCAACCCGAGGTGGCGGGGAGCTATGGCTACACCTTC
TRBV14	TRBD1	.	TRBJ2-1	CASSRTGLGNEQFF	TGTGCCAGCAGCCGGACAGGGTTGGGCAATGAGCAGTTCTTC
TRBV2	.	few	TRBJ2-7	CASSDPPSSYEQYF	TGTGCCAGCAGTGATCCACCCTCCTCCTACGAGCAGTACTTC
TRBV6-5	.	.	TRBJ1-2	CASSPTRQDGYTF	TGTGCCAGCAGCCCGACCCGACAGGATGGCTACACCTTC